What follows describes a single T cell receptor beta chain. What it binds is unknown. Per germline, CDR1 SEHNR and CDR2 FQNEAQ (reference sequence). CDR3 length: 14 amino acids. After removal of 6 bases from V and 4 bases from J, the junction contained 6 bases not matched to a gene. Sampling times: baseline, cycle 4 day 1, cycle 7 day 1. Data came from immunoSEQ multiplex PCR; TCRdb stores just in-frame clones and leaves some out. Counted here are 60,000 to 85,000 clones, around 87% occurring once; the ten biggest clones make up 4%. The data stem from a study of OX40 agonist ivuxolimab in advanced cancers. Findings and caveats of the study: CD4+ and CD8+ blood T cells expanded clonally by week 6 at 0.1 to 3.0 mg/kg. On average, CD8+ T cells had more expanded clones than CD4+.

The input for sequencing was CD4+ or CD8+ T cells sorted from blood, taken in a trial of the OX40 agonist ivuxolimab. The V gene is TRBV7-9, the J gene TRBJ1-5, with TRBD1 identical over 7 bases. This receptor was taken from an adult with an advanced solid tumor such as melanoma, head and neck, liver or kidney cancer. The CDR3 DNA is TGTGCCAGCAGGCCGGGACAGACTAATCAGCCCCAGCATTTT. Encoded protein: CASRPGQTNQPQHF.